The 9 T cell receptor beta chains reported below all come from one sample, sequenced in a study of response to subunit inactivated influenza vaccine. TCRdb reanalysed the RT-PCR reads using MiXCR and keeps one entry per CDR3 protein. The table has approximately 500,000 distinct CDR3 sequences, roughly 13% seen once; the top ten hold around 14%. Sample: PBMCs from blood, taken 35 to 45 days after vaccination. Every receptor here comes from a man aged 50 to 59 who received an inactivated influenza vaccine.

CDR3 in DNA: TGCAGCGTGGAATTAGGGGGCAACAATGGCTACACCTTC. Amino acids: CSVELGGNNGYTF. V and J are TRBV29-1 and TRBJ1-2, with 7 bases aligning to TRBD1. From germline, CDR1 is SQVTM and CDR2 ANQGSEA. V gave up 6 bases and J gave up 6 bases; unmatched junction bases: 10. The CDR3 has 13 residues.

V is TRBV19 and J is TRBJ2-4; D unresolved. The CDR3 sequence is 13 residues long. Germline V gene data show CDR1 as LNHDA and CDR2 as SQIVND (reference sequence). Trimming removed 5 bases at V and 9 bases at J, with 14 bases between. CDR3 in amino acids: CASSPRRASIQYF. For the CDR3, the DNA is TGTGCCAGTAGTCCGAGAAGGGCGAGCATTCAGTACTTC.

The chain recombines TRBV20-1 with TRBJ2-1, with D perhaps TRBD2 (5 bases). Germline V CDR1 and CDR2: DFQATT, SNEGSKA (reference sequence). The CDR3 totals 14 residues. Between the trimmed V and J ends, which lost 6 bases and 7 bases, there was a span of 19 bases. CDR3 amino acids: CSAIRSGRNNEQFF. CDR3 nucleotide sequence: TGCAGTGCGATTAGAAGCGGAAGGAATAATGAGCAGTTCTTC.

The rearrangement uses TRBV6-2 or TRBV6-3 and TRBJ2-7; D may be TRBD1 (5 bases). The V gene's germline CDR1 is MNHEY and CDR2 SVGEGT. The CDR3 is 13 amino acids. V lost 6 bases and J lost 6, with 15 bases in between. CDR3: CASRPGAVSEQYF. CDR3 nucleotides: TGTGCCAGCAGACCTGGGGCAGTCAGCGAGCAGTACTTC.

This clonotype came up a few times. V gene TRBV7-3 combines with J gene TRBJ2-1; tentative D call: TRBD2 (6 bases). The CDR3 is 14 residues long. The V and J ends lost 2 bases and 7 bases respectively, with 12 bases between them. Germline loops: CDR1 SGHTA, CDR2 FQGTGA. For the CDR3, the DNA is TGTGCCAGCAGCTTACTGGGAGGACGAAATGAGCAGTTCTTC. This codes for CASSLLGGRNEQFF.

A single count supports this clonotype. The chain combines TRBV15 with TRBJ2-7; 9 bases agree with TRBD2. After removal of 0 bases from V and 1 base from J, the junction contained 4 bases not matched to a gene. The CDR3 is 16 residues long. CDR1 and CDR2 (germline): LNHNV, YYDKDF (reference sequence). The CDR3, as DNA: TGTGCCACCAGCAGAGATACAACTAGCGGGTCCTACGAGCAGTACTTC. This translates into CATSRDTTSGSYEQYF.

This clonotype was recorded at least ten times. CDR3 sequence (DNA): TGTGCATACGGGGGGGATACGCAGTATTTT. It encodes CAYGGDTQYF. The chain uses TRBV10-3 and TRBJ2-3, with 7 bases that match TRBD2. This CDR3 contains 10 residues. Germline CDR1 reads ENHRY; CDR2 reads SYGVKD.

The chain links TRBV11-2 to TRBJ2-3; 8 bases agree with TRBD1. V gave up 3 bases and J gave up 3 bases; unmatched junction bases: 5. The CDR3 totals 15 residues. The germline gives CDR1 SGHAT, CDR2 FQNNGV. CDR3 protein: CASSLIRGQTDTQYF. DNA for the CDR3: TGTGCCAGCAGCTTGATCAGGGGGCAGACAGATACGCAGTATTTT.

The chain combines TRBV5-1 with TRBJ2-1; 11 bases are shared with TRBD2. This CDR3 contains 15 residues. V gave up 0 bases and J gave up 9 bases; unmatched junction bases: 5. Germline V CDR1 and CDR2: SGHRS, YFSETQ. CDR3 in DNA: TGCGCCAGCAGCTTGGCGGTAGCGGGGGGGCCTGAGCAGTTCTTC. Residues: CASSLAVAGGPEQFF.